The text below deals with one T cell receptor (beta chain). Antigen: not known. The data originate from a study of siplizumab effects on memory and regulatory T cells. Germline CDR1 reads MNHNY; CDR2 reads SVGAGI (reference sequence). CDR3 length: 12 residues. The germline V and J ends were trimmed by 5 bases and 10 bases, with 14 bases remaining between them. The study's findings and limits: Significantly reduced by siplizumab was the cumulative frequency of alloreactive sequences, namely those traceable to unstimulated CD4+ memory cells. Unstimulated subsets accounted for the mapping of only a minor share of the clones that were alloreactive. Major contributors to the alloresponse seemed to be naive T cells, which also appeared more diverse than memory cells.

The table came from immunoSEQ multiplex PCR; TCRdb's copy has only in-frame clones and leaves some out. Here the sample spans about 60,000 clones, over 80% being singletons. Unstimulated naive, memory, effector memory and TEMRA subsets underwent sequencing in a few donor pairs. The source material was memory CD4+ T cells sorted from blood. The origin of this receptor is a human donor in good health. This chain uses TRBV6-6 with TRBJ1-1; possible D gene TRBD1, 6 bases. In DNA, the CDR3 is TGTGCCAGCAGTCGACAGGAGGACCGAGCTTTCTTT. Translated, it gives CASSRQEDRAFF.